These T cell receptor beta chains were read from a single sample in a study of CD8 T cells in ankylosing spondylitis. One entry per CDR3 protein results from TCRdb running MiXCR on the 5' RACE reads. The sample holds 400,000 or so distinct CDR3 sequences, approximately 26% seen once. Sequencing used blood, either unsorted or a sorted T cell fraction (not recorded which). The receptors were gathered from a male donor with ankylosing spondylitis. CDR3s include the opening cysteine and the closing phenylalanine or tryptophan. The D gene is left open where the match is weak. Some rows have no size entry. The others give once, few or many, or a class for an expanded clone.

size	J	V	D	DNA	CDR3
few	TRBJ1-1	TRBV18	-	TGTGCCAGCTCACCAGGCGTGGCACGTGAAGCTTTCTTT	CASSPGVAREAFF
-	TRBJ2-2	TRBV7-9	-	TGTGCCGGGGAACTCGGAACCGGGGAGCTGTTTTTT	CAGELGTGELFF
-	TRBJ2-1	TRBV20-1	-	TGCAGTGCTGGAGGCGGGAAGTCCTACAATGAGCAGTTCTTC	CSAGGGKSYNEQFF
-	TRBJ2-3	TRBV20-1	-	TGCAGTGCTATAAACACCGGGAATAACACAGATACGCAGTATTTT	CSAINTGNNTDTQYF
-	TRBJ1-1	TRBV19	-	TGTGCCAGTAGTGCCGCCTACCTTCGGAACACTGAAGCTTTCTTT	CASSAAYLRNTEAFF
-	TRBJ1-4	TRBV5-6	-	TGTGCCAGCAGCCACCGACAGCTACCAAATGAAAAACTGTTTTTT	CASSHRQLPNEKLFF
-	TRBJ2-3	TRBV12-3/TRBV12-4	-	TGTGCCAGCACTCCCGTCGGGGACGCAGATACGCAGTATTTT	CASTPVGDADTQYF
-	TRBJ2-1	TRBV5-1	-	TGCGCCAGCAGCACCGACAGGGCGGGGATGAATGAGCAGTTCTTC	CASSTDRAGMNEQFF
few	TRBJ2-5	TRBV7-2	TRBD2	TGTGCCAGCAGCCCAATTAGACTAGCGGGGGGCCAAGAGACCCAGTACTTC	CASSPIRLAGGQETQYF
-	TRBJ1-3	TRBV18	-	TGTGCCAGCTCACCGGGGCCGTTCTCTGGAAACACCATATATTTT	CASSPGPFSGNTIYF
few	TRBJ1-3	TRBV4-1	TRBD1	TGCGCCAGCAGCCTTTATACAGGGGTTCGAAACACCATATATTTT	CASSLYTGVRNTIYF
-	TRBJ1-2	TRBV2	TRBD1	TGTGCCAGCAGCGGGCCGACAGGGGAATACACCTTC	CASSGPTGEYTF
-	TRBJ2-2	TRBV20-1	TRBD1	TGCAGTGCTAGTGTCCACCGACAGGGTGCCACCGGGGAGCTGTTTTTT	CSASVHRQGATGELFF
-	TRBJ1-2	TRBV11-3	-	TGTGCCAGCAGCAAATCAGGGGTTGGTGGCTACACCTTC	CASSKSGVGGYTF
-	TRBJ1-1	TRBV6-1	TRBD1	TGTGCCAGCAGTGAGACAGGGGTCGACACTGAAGCTTTCTTT	CASSETGVDTEAFF
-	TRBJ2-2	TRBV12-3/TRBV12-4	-	TGTGCCAGCAGTGCCCGAGCCGCGGGGGAGCTGTTTTTT	CASSARAAGELFF
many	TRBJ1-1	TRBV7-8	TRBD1	TGTGCCAGCAGCCGGGACAGGGACACTGAAGCTTTCTTT	CASSRDRDTEAFF
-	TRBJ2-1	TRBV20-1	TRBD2	TGCAGTGCTACCATAGCGGGAGGCAATGAGCAGTTCTTC	CSATIAGGNEQFF
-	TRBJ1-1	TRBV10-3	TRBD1	TGTGCCATCAGTGTAACAGGGGGCTTCTCTGAAGCTTTCTTT	CAISVTGGFSEAFF
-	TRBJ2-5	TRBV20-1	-	TGCAGTGCCCTAGGCTGGGAGACCCAGTACTTC	CSALGWETQYF
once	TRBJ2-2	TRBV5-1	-	TGCGCCAGCAGCAGTGCTGGTTCCGGGGAGCTGTTTTTT	CASSSAGSGELFF
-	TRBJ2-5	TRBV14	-	TGTGCCAGCAGCCATTGGGGTATGGTTGAGACCCAGTACTTC	CASSHWGMVETQYF
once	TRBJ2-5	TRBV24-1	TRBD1	TGTGCCACCAGTGATTTGGTCCCAGGGGGCGTATCAGAGACCCAGTACTTC	CATSDLVPGGVSETQYF
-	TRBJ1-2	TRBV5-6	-	TGTGCCAGCCAATTAGTAGTGGCCTCGGGCTATGGCTACACCTTC	CASQLVVASGYGYTF
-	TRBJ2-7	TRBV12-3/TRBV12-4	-	TGTGCCAGCAGTTTGTTGGGTGACTCCTACGAGCAGTACTTC	CASSLLGDSYEQYF
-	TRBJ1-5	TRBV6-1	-	TGTGCCAGCAGTACCACAGGGTACAATCAGCCCCAGCATTTT	CASSTTGYNQPQHF
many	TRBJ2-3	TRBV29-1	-	TGCAGCGGCGACCGAGGGACAGATACGCAGTATTTT	CSGDRGTDTQYF
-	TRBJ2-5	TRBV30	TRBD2	TGTGCCTGGTCCGGGACTAGCGGGACGCGAGAGACCCAGTACTTC	CAWSGTSGTRETQYF
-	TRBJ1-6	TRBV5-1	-	TGCGCCAGCAGCTTGAAGGGGGGCGATTCACCCCTCCACTTT	CASSLKGGDSPLHF
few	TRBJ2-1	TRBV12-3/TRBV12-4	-	TGTGCCAGCGGACTTTGGCGGGAGCAGTTCTTC	CASGLWREQFF
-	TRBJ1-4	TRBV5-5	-	TGTGCCAGCAGCTTCCGTGGAAGTGCAAATGAAAAACTGTTTTTT	CASSFRGSANEKLFF
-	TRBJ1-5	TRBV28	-	TGTGCCAGCAGTTTAAGAGAGCCCCAGCATTTT	CASSLREPQHF
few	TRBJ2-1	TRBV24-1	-	TGTGCCACCAGTGATCCCTTAGGTGAGGGGCGAAATGAGCAGTTCTTC	CATSDPLGEGRNEQFF
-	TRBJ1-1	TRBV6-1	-	TGTGCCAGCACTGCGGGACCGAGAAACACTGAAGCTTTCTTT	CASTAGPRNTEAFF
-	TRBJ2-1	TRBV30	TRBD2	TGTGCCTGTGGACTAGCGGCTTCCTACAATGAGCAGTTCTTC	CACGLAASYNEQFF
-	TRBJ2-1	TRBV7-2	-	TGTGCCAGCAGCTTAGGCCCAGAAGTCGGCGAGCAGTTCTTC	CASSLGPEVGEQFF
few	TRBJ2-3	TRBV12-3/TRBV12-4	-	TGTGCCAGCAGCCTCCGAGGGGCTGGAGATACGCAGTATTTT	CASSLRGAGDTQYF
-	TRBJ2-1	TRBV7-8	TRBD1	TGTGCCAGCAGCTTGTTAGGACAGGGTCCCAATGAGCAGTTCTTC	CASSLLGQGPNEQFF
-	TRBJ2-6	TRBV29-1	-	TGCAGCGTTGATACGGGTGAGGGGTCTGGGGCCAACGTCCTGACTTTC	CSVDTGEGSGANVLTF
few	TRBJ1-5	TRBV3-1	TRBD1	TGTGCCAGCAGCAAACAACCGGGACAGGGGAATCAGCCCCAGCATTTT	CASSKQPGQGNQPQHF
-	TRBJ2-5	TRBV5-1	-	TGCGCCAGCAGCTTCAACGGGCCCCAAGAGACCCAGTACTTC	CASSFNGPQETQYF
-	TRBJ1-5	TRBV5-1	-	TGCGCCAGCAGCTTATTGGGGTCGGGTCAGCCCCAGCATTTT	CASSLLGSGQPQHF
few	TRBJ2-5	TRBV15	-	TGTGCCACCAGCAGAGATCTGGGCCTTAAAGAGACCCAGTACTTC	CATSRDLGLKETQYF
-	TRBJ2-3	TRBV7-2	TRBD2	TGTGCCAGCAGCTTGACTAGCGGGAGGGCCAGCACAGATACGCAGTATTTT	CASSLTSGRASTDTQYF
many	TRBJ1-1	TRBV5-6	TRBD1	TGTGCCAGCAGCTGGGGACAGCTGAACACTGAAGCTTTCTTT	CASSWGQLNTEAFF
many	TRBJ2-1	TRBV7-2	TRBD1	TGTGCCAGCAGCTTAGATGGGACAGGGAGGATCGGTGAGCAGTTCTTC	CASSLDGTGRIGEQFF